This T cell receptor (beta chain) was retrieved from a study of regulatory T cells in long-lasting Graves disease. Study-wide results and caveats: Between persistent patients, more than 2,500 public clonotypes were shared, exceeding the approximately 900 shared between new patients.

This clonotype was found many times. Its antigen is unknown. CDR1 and CDR2 (germline): MNHNS, SASEGT. The V and J ends lost 6 bases and 5 bases respectively, with 14 bases between them. The CDR3 extends over 13 amino acids. Time point in this sample: persistent/refractory GD, antithyroid drugs over 5 years with positive TRAb. The authors made the TCR library using RNA they extracted from PBMCs. Graves' disease diagnoses used American Thyroid Association guidelines. EDTA tubes received around 9 milliliters of drawn peripheral blood. Sequencing libraries for TCR beta were prepared with iRepertoire HTBI primers and Arm-PCR of CDR3 regions. Each CDR3 protein is one row after TCRdb ran MiXCR on the multiplex PCR reads. The sample lists roughly 500,000 distinct CDR3 sequences, less than 25% seen once, with roughly 8% in the top ten.

The sample in question was peripheral blood mononuclear cells (PBMCs), obtained when the disease was refractory, from a patient treated with antithyroid drugs. This TCR was recovered from a female donor with Graves disease. This rearrangement joins TRBV6-1 to TRBJ2-7, with D possibly called TRBD1 or TRBD2 (6 bases each). The CDR3 sequence: CASRSRGANEQYF. The CDR3 nucleotides are TGTGCCAGCAGATCGAGGGGGGCCAACGAGCAGTACTTC.